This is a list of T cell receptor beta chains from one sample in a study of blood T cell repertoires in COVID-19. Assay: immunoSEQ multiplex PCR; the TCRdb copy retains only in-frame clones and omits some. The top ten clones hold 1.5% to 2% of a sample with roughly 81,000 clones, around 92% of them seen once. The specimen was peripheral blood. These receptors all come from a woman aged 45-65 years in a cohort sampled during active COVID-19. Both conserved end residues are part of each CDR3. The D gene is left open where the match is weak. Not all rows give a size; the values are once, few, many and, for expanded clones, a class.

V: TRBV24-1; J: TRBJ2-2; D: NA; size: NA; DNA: TGTGCCACCAGTGATGCCTTGGTCCAGACGGGCGGGGAGCTGTTTTTT; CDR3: CATSDALVQTGGELFF
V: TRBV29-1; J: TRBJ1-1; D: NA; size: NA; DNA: TGCAGCGTTGGGGGGGGATTGGGAAAGTTAGACACTGAAGCTTTCTTT; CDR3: CSVGGGLGKLDTEAFF
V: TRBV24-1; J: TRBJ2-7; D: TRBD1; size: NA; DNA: TGTGCCACCAGTGACAGGACAGGGTCTGACGAGCAGTACTTC; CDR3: CATSDRTGSDEQYF
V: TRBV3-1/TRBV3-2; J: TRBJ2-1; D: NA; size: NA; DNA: TGTGCCAGCAGCCAAGATATAGGAGGCCCGGGAGCCGGGGATGAGCAGTTCTTC; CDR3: CASSQDIGGPGAGDEQFF
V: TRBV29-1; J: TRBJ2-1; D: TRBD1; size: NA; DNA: TGCAGCGTTGAGGGGACAGGGACCCCCAATGAGCAGTTCTTC; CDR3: CSVEGTGTPNEQFF
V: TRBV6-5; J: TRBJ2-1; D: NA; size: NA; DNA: TGTGCCAGCAACGTCGCCTCAGGGCGCAATGAGCAGTTCTTC; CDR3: CASNVASGRNEQFF
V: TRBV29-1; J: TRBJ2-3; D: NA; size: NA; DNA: TGCAGCGTTCGGTCGCGGGACCACGCCACAGATACGCAGTATTTT; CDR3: CSVRSRDHATDTQYF
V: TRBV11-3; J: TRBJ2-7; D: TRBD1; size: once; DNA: TGTGCCAGCAGCACCCGGGACAGTCACCGGGAGCAGTACTTC; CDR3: CASSTRDSHREQYF
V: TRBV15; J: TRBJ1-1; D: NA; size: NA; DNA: TGTGCCACCAGCAGATCGGACAGCATCGGCACTGAAGCTTTCTTT; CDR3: CATSRSDSIGTEAFF
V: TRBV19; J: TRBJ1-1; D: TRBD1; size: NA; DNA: TGTGCCAGTAGTATTAGGGGGACAGCCAGGAACACTGAAGCTTTCTTT; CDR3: CASSIRGTARNTEAFF
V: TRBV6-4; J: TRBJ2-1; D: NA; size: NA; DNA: TGTGCCAGCAGTGACTCGACGGACTCGTGGCAGTTCTTC; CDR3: CASSDSTDSWQFF
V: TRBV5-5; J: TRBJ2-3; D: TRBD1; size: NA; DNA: TGTGCCAGCAGCTCGGACAGGGGTTTAGATACGCAGTATTTT; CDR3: CASSSDRGLDTQYF
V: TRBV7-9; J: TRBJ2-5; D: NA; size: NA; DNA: TGTGCCAGCAGCCCGCCCGGAGAGACCCAGTACTTC; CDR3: CASSPPGETQYF
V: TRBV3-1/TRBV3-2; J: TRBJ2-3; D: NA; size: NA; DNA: TGTGCCAGCAGCCCCCTAGGAACAGATACGCAGTATTTT; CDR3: CASSPLGTDTQYF
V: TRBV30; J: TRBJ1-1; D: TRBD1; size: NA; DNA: TGTGCCTGGAGTACAGGGACAGACACTGAAGCTTTCTTT; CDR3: CAWSTGTDTEAFF
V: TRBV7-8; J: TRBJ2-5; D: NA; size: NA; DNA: TGTGCCAGCAGCTTAGGGGCAGCTGGAACCAAAGAGACCCAGTACTTC; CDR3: CASSLGAAGTKETQYF
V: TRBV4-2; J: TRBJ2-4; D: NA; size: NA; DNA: TGTGCCAGCAGCCAAGATTTTGCCCAGGAAAGCATTCAGTACTTC; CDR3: CASSQDFAQESIQYF
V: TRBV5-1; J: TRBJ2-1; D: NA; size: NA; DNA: TGCGCCAGCAGCTTCACAGGGTTAGACTACAATGAGCAGTTCTTC; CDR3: CASSFTGLDYNEQFF
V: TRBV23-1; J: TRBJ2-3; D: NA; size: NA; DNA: TGCGCCAGCAGTCAATCGTTACGGACAGAACATAGCACAGATACGCAGTATTTT; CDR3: CASSQSLRTEHSTDTQYF
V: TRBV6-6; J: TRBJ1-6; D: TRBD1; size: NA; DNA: TGTGCCAGCAGCCGACAGGGGGGCTCACCCCTCCACTTT; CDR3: CASSRQGGSPLHF
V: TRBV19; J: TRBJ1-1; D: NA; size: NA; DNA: TGTGCCACCAGGGGACTAACTGAAGCTTTCTTT; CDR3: CATRGLTEAFF
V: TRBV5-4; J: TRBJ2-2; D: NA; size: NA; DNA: TGTGCCAGCAGGGAGGGGACAGCGAACACCGGGGAGCTGTTTTTT; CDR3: CASREGTANTGELFF
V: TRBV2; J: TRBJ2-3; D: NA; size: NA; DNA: TGTGCCAGCAGCGTCAATGGACAGAGCACAGATACGCAGTATTTT; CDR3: CASSVNGQSTDTQYF
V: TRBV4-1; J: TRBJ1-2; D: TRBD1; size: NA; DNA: TGCGCCAGCAGCCAAGGACAGGGGGATGGCTACACCTTC; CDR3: CASSQGQGDGYTF
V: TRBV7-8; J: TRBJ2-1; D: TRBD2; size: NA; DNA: TGTGCCAGCAGCTTAGGTAGCGGGAGATACAATGAGCAGTTCTTC; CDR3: CASSLGSGRYNEQFF
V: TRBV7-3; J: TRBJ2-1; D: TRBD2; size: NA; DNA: TGTGCCAGCAGCCCCTCGGGACTAAGCTACAATGAGCAGTTCTTC; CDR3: CASSPSGLSYNEQFF
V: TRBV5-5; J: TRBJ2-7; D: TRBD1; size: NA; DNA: TGTGCCAGTCTACTGGGACAGGGATCCTACGAGCAGTACTTC; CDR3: CASLLGQGSYEQYF
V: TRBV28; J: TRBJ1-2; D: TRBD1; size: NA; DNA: TGTGCCAGCAGCCTCGGGACAGATATCTATGGCTACACCTTC; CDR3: CASSLGTDIYGYTF
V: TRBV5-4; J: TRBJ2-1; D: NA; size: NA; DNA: TGTGCCAGCAGCTTGTCGTCTAGTGGCTTAGTTGAGCAGTTCTTC; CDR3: CASSLSSSGLVEQFF
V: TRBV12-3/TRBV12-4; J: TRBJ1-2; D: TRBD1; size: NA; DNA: TGTGCCAGCAGTGAACAGGGGGCGGGTGGCTACACCTTC; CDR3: CASSEQGAGGYTF
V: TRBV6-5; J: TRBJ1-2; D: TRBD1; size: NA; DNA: TGTGCCAGCAGACAACCGGGACAGGGGGTTTATGGCTACACCTTC; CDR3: CASRQPGQGVYGYTF
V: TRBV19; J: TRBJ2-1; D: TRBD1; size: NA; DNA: TGTGCCAGTAGTGCAGGGGGTTATCTCGTCTACAATGAGCAGTTCTTC; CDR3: CASSAGGYLVYNEQFF
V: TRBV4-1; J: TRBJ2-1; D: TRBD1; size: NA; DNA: TGCGCCAGCAGCCAAGGTCGGGACAGGGACAAAAGGTTCTTC; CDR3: CASSQGRDRDKRFF
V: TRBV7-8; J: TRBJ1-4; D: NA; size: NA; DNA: TGTGCCAGCAGCTTAGGAAGCGTTTCTTTGGAAAAACTGTTTTTT; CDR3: CASSLGSVSLEKLFF
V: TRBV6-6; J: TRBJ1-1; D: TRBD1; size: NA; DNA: TGTGCCAGCAGTTGGACAGGCCGGAACACTGAAGCTTTCTTT; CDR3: CASSWTGRNTEAFF
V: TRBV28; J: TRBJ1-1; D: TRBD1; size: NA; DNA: TGTGCCAGCAGTCCCCCGGGACAGATGAGGGTCGCTGAAGCTTTCTTT; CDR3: CASSPPGQMRVAEAFF
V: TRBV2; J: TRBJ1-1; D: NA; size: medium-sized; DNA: TGTGCCAGCAGGGGGGAGGGCTTGAACACTGAAGCTTTCTTT; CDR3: CASRGEGLNTEAFF
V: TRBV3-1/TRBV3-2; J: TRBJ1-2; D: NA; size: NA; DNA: TGTGCCAGCAGCCAAGATTATCCGGGCGCGGGTGGCTACACCTTC; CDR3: CASSQDYPGAGGYTF
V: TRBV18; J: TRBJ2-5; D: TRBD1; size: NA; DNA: TGTGCCAGCTCACCAGCCGCCAGGGGGCGAGAGACCCAGTACTTC; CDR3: CASSPAARGRETQYF
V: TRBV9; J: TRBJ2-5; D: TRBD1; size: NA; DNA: TGTGCCAGCAGCGCTTCCGGGACAGGGTTTGAGACCCAGTACTTC; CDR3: CASSASGTGFETQYF
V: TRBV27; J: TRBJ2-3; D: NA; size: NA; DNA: TGTGCCAGCAGTTTCTCCGGGACTCAAAACACAGATACGCAGTATTTT; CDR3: CASSFSGTQNTDTQYF
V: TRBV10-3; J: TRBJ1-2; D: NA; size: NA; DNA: TGTGCCATCAGTGAGTCAGAGGGCCACTACACCTTC; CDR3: CAISESEGHYTF
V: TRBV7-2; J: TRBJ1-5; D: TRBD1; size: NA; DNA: TGTGCCAGCAGCTCCGTACCGGGACAGGGCTCCAATCAGCCCCAGCATTTT; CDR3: CASSSVPGQGSNQPQHF
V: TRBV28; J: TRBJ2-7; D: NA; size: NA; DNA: TGTGCCAGCAGTGCACAGGGCCGCGGGTACGAGCAGTACTTC; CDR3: CASSAQGRGYEQYF
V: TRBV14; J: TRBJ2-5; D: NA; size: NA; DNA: TGTGCCAGCACCCGCGGAACTAGGCTTCACTTC; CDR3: CASTRGTRLHF
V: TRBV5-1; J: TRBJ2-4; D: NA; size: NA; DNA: TGCGCCAGCAGCACCGGGAATACCAAAAACATTCAGTACTTC; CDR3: CASSTGNTKNIQYF
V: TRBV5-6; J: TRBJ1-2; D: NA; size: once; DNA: TGTGCCAGCAGCTTACTAGGGGGAGAAACCTATGGCTACACCTTC; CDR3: CASSLLGGETYGYTF
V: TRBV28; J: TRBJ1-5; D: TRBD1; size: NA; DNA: TGTGCCAGCAGCCAGGGGGGTAGCAATCAGCCCCAGCATTTT; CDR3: CASSQGGSNQPQHF
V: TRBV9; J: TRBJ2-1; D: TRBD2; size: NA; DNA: TGTGCCAGCAGCGTAGAGGCTAGCGGGAGCTCCTACAATGAGCAGTTCTTC; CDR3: CASSVEASGSSYNEQFF
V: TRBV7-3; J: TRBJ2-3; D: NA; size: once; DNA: TGTGCCAGCAGCTTCCGAGGGGGTGTATCTTCTGATACGCAGTATTTT; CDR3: CASSFRGGVSSDTQYF
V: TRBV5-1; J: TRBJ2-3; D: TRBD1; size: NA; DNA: TGCGCCAGCAGGGTGAGGGGACAGTACACAGATACGCAGTATTTT; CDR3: CASRVRGQYTDTQYF
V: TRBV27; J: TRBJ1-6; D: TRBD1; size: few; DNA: TGTGCCAGCAGTCTTTGGACAGGGGGCGGTTCACCCCTCCACTTT; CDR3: CASSLWTGGGSPLHF
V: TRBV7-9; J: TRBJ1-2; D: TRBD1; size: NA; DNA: TGTGCCATCCCACAGACAGGGGAAGGATATGGCTACACCTTC; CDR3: CAIPQTGEGYGYTF
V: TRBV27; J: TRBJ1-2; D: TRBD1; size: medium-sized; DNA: TGTGCCAGCAGTTTCCGACAGGGGAGAGGCTACACCTTC; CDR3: CASSFRQGRGYTF
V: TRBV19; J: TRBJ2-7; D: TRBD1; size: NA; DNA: TGTGCCAGTAGCGACAGGGATCCGAGAGAGCAGTACTTC; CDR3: CASSDRDPREQYF
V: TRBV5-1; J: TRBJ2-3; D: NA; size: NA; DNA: TGCGCCAGCAGCTTCTCCGGGACTCAGGGACTTACAGATACGCAGTATTTT; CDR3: CASSFSGTQGLTDTQYF
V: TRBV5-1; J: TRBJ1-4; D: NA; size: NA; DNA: TGCGCCAGCAGCATGCAGTGGGGGGGAACTAATGAAAAACTGTTTTTT; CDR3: CASSMQWGGTNEKLFF
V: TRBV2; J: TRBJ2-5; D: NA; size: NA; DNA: TGTGCCAGCAGAGAGACAGAGGAAGAGACCCAGTACTTC; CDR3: CASRETEEETQYF
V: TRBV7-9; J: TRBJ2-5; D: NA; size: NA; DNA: TGTGCCAGCAGCTTAGACCAACCAGGGTCCCAAGAGACCCAGTACTTC; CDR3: CASSLDQPGSQETQYF